This TCR beta chain came from a study of cytomegalovirus exposure and HLA in healthy donors. Study-level information: The study's early data release held roughly 90 million unique TCRs from HLA-typed donors. Overall study results and limits: Indistinguishable V segments, including TRBV6-2 and TRBV6-3, were excluded. In a later analysis, productive TCRs from donors in an Asian-associated ancestry cluster reportedly carried fewer N-insertions than the cohort mean.

Vbeta (60) and Jbeta (13) primers were used in the PCR. Generated by immunoSEQ multiplex PCR, the TCRdb table keeps only in-frame clones and is missing some. The repertoire consists of 150,000 to 200,000 clones, with around a tenth occurring once and the leading ten covering 1% to 1.5%. In the case of this clone: Its antigen is unknown.

V was clipped by 2 bases and J by 7 bases, with 15 bases between them. The CDR3 length is 14 residues. The V gene's germline CDR1 is SGDLS and CDR2 YYNGEE. The sequenced sample was PBMCs. The chain carries TRBV9 and TRBJ1-1; D not resolved. This receptor was identified in a woman aged 25 to 39 in good health and CMV-seropositive. The CDR3 DNA sequence: TGTGCCAGCAGCGTGACGGAGGGATCCTTTGAAGCTTTCTTT. This sequence encodes CASSVTEGSFEAFF.